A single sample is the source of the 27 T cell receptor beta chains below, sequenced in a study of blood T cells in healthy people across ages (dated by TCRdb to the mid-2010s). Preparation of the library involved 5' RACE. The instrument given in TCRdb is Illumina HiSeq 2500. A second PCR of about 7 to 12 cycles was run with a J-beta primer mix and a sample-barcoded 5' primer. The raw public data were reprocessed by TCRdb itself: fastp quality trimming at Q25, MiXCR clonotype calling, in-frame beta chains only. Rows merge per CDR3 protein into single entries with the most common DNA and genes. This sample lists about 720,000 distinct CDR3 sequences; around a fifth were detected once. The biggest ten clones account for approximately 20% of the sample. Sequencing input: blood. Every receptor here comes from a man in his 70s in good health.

The CDR3 loop reads CASSYVRLEETQYF. CDR3 coding DNA: TGTGCCAGCAGTTATGTTAGGCTGGAGGAGACCCAGTACTTC. The chain has TRBV6-6 and TRBJ2-5, with D uncertain. This CDR3 has 14 amino acids. CDR1 and CDR2 from the germline V gene are MNHNY and SVGAGI (reference sequence). Deletions cut 3 bases from V and 5 bases from J, with 13 bases between.

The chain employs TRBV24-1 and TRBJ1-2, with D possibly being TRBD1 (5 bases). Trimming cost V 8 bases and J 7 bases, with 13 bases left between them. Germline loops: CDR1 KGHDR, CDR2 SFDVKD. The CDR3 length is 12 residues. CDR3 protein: CATTDRDGGYTF. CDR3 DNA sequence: TGTGCCACCACAGATCGGGACGGTGGCTACACCTTC.

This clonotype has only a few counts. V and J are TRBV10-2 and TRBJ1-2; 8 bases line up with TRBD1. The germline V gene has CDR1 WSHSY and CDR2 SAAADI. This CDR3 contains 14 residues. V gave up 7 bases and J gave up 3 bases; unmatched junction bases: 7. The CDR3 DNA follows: TGCGCCAGCATGAGCACAGGGGGTTACTATGGCTACACCTTC. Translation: CASMSTGGYYGYTF.

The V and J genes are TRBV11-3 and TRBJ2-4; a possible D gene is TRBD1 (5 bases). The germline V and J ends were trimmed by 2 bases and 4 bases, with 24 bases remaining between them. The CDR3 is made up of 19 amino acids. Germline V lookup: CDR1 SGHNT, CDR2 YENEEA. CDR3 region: CASSLTFRTTASPKNIQYF. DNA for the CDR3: TGTGCCAGCAGCTTAACATTTCGGACAACAGCCTCCCCTAAAAACATTCAGTACTTC.

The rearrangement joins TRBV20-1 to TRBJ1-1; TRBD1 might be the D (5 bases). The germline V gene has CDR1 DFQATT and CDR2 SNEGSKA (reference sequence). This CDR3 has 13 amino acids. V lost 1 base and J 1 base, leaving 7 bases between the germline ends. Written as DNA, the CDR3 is TGCAGTGCTAGAGCCGACAGGAACACTGAAGCTTTCTTT. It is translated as CSARADRNTEAFF.

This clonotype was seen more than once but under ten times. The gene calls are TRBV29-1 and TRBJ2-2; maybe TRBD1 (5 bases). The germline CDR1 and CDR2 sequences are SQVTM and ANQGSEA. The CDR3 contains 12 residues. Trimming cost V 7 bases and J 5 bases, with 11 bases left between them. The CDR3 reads CSGHKGTGELFF. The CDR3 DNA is TGCAGCGGGCATAAGGGGACCGGGGAGCTGTTTTTT.

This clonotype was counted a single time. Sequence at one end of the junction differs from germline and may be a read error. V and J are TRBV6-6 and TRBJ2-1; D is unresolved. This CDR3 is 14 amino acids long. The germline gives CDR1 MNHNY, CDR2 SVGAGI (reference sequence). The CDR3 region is CASGHFDFGNGQFF. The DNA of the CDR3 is TGTGCCAGCGGGCACTTTGATTTTGGCAATGGGCAGTTCTTC.

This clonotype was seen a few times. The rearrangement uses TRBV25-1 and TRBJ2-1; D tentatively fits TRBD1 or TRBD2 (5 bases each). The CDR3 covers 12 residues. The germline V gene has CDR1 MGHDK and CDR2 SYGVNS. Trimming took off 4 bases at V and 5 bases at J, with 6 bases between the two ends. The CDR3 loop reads CASSVGDNEQFF. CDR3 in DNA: TGTGCCAGCAGTGTGGGGGACAATGAGCAGTTCTTC.

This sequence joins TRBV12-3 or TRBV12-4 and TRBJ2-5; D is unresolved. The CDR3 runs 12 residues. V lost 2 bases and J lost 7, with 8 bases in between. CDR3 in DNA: TGTGCCAGCAGTTTAACTGTGCGGACCCAGTACTTC. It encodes CASSLTVRTQYF.

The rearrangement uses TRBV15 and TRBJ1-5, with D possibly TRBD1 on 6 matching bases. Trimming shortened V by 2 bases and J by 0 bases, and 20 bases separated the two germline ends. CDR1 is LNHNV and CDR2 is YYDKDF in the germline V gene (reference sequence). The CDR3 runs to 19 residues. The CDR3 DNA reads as TGTGCCACCAGCAGACCCCTCCCCGGACAGAAGGTTAGCAATCAGCCCCAGCATTTT. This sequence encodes CATSRPLPGQKVSNQPQHF.

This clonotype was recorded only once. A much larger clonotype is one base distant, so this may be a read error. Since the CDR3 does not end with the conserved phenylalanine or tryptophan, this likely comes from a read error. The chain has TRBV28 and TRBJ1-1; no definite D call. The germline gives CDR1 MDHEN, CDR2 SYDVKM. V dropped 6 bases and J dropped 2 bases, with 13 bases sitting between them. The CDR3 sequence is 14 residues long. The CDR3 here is CASRIYGFNTEAFS. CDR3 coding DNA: TGTGCCAGCAGAATTTACGGGTTTAACACTGAAGCTTTCTCT.

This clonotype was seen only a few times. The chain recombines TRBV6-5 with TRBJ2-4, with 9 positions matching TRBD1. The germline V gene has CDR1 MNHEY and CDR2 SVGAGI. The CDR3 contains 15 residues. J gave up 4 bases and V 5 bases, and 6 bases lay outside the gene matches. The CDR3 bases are TGTGCCAGCAGTACGCGTGGGACAGGGAAAAACATTCAGTACTTC. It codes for CASSTRGTGKNIQYF.

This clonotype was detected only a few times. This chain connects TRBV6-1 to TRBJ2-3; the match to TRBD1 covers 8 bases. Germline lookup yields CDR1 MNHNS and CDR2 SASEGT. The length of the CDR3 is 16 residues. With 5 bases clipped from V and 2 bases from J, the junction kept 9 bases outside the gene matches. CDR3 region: CASSPWDRQITDTQYF. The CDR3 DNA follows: TGTGCCAGCAGTCCTTGGGACAGGCAAATCACAGATACGCAGTATTTT.

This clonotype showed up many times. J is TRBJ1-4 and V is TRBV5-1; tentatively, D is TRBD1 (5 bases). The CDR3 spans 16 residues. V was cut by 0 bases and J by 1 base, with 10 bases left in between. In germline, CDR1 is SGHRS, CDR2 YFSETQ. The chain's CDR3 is CASSLDRRGTNEKLFF. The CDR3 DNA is TGCGCCAGCAGCTTGGACAGGCGAGGAACTAATGAAAAACTGTTTTTT.

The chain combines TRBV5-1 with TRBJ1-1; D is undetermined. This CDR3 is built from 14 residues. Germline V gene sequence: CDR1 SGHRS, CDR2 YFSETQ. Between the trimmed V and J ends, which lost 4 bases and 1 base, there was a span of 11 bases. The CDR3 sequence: CASSAGGPNTEAFF. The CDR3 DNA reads TGCGCCAGCAGCGCGGGTGGTCCGAACACTGAAGCTTTCTTT.

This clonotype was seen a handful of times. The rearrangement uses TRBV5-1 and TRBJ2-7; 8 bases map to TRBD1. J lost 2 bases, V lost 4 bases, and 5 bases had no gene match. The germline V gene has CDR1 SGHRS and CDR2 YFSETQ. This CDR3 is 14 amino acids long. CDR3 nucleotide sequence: TGCGCCAGCAGCATCAGGGGGCCGACCTACGAGCAGTACTTC. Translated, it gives CASSIRGPTYEQYF.

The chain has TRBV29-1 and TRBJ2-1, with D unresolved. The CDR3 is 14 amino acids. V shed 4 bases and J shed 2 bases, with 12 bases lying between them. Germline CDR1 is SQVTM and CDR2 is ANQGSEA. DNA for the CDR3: TGCAGCGTTGCCGGGTACGACGCCTACAATGAGCAGTTCTTC. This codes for CSVAGYDAYNEQFF.

The CDR3 is CASSPAGTNEKLFF. DNA for the CDR3: TGTGCCAGCAGCCCTGCTGGGACTAATGAAAAACTGTTTTTT. The V call is TRBV7-2, the J call TRBJ1-4; no reliable D call. The V gene's germline CDR1 is SGHTA and CDR2 FQGNSA. The CDR3 consists of 14 residues. Trimming left V 5 bases short and J 2 bases short, with 9 bases between. The whole variable domain, remainder taken from reference TRBV7-2 and TRBJ1-4, is GAGVSQSPSNKVTEKGKDVELRCDPISGHTALYWYRQSLGQGLEFLIYFQGNSAPDKSGLPSDRFSAERTGGSVSTLTIQRTQQEDSAVYLCASSPAGTNEKLFFGSGTQLSVL.

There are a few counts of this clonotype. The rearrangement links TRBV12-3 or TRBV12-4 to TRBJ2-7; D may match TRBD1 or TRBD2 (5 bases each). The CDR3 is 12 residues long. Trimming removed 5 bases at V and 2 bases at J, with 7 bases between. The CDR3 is CASSTGPYEQYV. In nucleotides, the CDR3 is TGTGCCAGCAGTACGGGACCCTACGAGCAGTACGTC.

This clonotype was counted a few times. CDR3 sequence reads: CSVVRDHEQYV. The CDR3 DNA reads as TGCAGCGTTGTTAGGGACCACGAGCAGTACGTC. The chain recombines TRBV29-1 with TRBJ2-7, with D perhaps matching TRBD1 or TRBD2 (5 bases each). There are 11 residues in the CDR3. Between the trimmed V and J ends, which lost 4 bases and 5 bases, there was a span of 9 bases. Germline CDR1 is SQVTM and CDR2 is ANQGSEA.

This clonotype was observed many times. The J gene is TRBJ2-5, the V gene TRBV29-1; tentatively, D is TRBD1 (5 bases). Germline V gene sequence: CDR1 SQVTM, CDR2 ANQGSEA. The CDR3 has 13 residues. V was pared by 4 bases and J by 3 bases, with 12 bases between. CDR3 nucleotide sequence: TGCAGCGTTGCTCGGCAGGGAAAAGAGACCCAGTACTTC. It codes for CSVARQGKETQYF.

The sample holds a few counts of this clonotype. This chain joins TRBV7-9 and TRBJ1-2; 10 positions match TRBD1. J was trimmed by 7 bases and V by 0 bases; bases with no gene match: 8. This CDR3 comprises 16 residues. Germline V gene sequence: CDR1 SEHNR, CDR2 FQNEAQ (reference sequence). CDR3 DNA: TGTGCCAGCAGCTTAGCTAACCCGGGACAGGGGTTTGGCTACACCTTC. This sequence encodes CASSLANPGQGFGYTF. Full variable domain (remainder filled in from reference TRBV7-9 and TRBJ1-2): DTGVSQNPRHKITKRGQNVTFRCDPISEHNRLYWYRQTLGQGPEFLTYFQNEAQLEKSRLLSDRFSAERPKGSFSTLEIQRTEQGDSAMYLCASSLANPGQGFGYTFGSGTRLTVV.

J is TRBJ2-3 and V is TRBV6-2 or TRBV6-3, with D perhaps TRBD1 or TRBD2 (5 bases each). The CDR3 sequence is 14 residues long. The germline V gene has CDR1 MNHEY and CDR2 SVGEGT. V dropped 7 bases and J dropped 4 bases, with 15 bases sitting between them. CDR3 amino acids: CASTFWDVPDTQYF. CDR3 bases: TGTGCCAGCACCTTCTGGGACGTGCCAGATACGCAGTATTTT.

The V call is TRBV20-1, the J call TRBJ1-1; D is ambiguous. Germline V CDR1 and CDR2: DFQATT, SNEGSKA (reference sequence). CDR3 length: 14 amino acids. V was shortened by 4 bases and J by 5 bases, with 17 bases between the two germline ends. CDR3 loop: CSAKVTGGWTEAFF. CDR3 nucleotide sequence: TGCAGTGCTAAAGTGACGGGAGGGTGGACTGAAGCTTTCTTT.

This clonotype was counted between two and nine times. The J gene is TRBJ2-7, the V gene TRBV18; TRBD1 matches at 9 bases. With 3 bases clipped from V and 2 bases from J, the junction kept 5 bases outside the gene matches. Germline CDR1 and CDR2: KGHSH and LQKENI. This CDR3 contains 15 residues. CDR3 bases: TGTGCCAGCTCACCGTTGGGACAGGGAACCTACGAGCAGTACTTC. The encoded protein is CASSPLGQGTYEQYF.

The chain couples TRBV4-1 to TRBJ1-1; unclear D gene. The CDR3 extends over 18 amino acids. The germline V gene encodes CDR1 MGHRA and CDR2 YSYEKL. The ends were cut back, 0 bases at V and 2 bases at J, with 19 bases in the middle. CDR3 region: CASSQETGEKPRNTEAFF. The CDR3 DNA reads TGCGCCAGCAGCCAAGAAACGGGAGAGAAACCAAGAAACACTGAAGCTTTCTTT.

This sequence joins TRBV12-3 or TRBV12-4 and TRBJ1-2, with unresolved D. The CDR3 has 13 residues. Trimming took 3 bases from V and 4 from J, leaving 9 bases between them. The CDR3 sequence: CASSFWRPYGYTF. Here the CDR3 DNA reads TGTGCCAGCAGTTTCTGGAGGCCCTATGGCTACACCTTC.